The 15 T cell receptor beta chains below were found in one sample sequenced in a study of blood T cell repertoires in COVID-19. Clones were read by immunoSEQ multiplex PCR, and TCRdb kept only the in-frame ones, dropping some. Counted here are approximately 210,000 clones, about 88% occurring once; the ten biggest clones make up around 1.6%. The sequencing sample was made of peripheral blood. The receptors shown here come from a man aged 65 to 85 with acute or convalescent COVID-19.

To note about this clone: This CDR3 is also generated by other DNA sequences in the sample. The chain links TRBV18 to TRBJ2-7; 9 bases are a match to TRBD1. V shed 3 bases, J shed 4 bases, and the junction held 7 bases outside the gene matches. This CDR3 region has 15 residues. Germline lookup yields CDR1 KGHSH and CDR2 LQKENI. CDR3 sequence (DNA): TGTGCCAGCTCACCTGGGAGGGACAGGGTATACGAGCAGTACTTC. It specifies CASSPGRDRVYEQYF.

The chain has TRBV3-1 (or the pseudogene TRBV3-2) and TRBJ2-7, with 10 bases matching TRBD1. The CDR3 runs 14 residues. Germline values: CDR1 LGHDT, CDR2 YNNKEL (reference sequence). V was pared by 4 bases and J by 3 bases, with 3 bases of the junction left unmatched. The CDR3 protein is CASSPGTGDYEQYF. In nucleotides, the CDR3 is TGTGCCAGCAGCCCCGGGACAGGGGACTACGAGCAGTACTTC.

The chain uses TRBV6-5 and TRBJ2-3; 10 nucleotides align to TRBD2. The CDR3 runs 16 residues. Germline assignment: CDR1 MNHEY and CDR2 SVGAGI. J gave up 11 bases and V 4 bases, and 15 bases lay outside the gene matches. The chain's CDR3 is CASSFLTSGVPKGQYF. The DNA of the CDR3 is TGTGCCAGCAGTTTCCTAACTAGCGGGGTTCCAAAAGGGCAGTATTTT.

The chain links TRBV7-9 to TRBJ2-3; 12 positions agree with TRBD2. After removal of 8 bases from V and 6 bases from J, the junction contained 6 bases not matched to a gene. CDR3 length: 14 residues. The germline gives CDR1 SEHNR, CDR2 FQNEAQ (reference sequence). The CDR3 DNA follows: TGTGCCAGCTCGACTAGCGGGAGTTATGATACGCAGTATTTT. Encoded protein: CASSTSGSYDTQYF. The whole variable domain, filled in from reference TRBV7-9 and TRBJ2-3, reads DTGVSQNPRHKITKRGQNVTFRCDPISEHNRLYWYRQTLGQGPEFLTYFQNEAQLEKSRLLSDRFSAERPKGSFSTLEIQRTEQGDSAMYLCASSTSGSYDTQYFGPGTRLTVL.

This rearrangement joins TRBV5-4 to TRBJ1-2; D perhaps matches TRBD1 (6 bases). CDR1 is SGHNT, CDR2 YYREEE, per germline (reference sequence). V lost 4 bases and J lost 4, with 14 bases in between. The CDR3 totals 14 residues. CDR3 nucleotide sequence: TGTGCCAGCAGCGCCCAGGACAGCCGCTATGGCTACACCTTC. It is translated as CASSAQDSRYGYTF. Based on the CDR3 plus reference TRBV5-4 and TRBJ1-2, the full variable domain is ETGVTQSPTHLIKTRGQQVTLRCSSQSGHNTVSWYQQALGQGPQFIFQYYREEENGRGNFPPRFSGLQFPNYSSELNVNALELDDSALYLCASSAQDSRYGYTFGSGTRLTVV.

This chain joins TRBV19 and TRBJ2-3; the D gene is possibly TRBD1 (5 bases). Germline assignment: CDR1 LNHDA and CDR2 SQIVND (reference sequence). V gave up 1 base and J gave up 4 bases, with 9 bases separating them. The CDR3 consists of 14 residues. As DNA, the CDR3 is TGTGCCAGTAGTATAGGACAGCTTGCAGATACGCAGTATTTT. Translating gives CASSIGQLADTQYF. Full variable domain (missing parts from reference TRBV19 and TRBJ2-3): DGGITQSPKYLFRKEGQNVTLSCEQNLNHDAMYWYRQDPGQGLRLIYYSQIVNDFQKGDIAEGYSVSREKKESFPLTVTSAQKNPTAFYLCASSIGQLADTQYFGPGTRLTVL.

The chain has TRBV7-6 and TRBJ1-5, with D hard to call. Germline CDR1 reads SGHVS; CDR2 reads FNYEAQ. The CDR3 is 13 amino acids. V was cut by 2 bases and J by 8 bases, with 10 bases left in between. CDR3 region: CASSLNHGEPQHF. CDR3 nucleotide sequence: TGTGCCAGCAGCTTAAATCATGGAGAGCCCCAGCATTTT.

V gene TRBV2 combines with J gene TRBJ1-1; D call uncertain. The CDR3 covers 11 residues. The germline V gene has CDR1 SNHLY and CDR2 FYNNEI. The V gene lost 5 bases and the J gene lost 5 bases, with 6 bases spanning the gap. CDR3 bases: TGTGCCAGCAGTCCCGTAACTGAAGCTTTCTTT. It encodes CASSPVTEAFF.

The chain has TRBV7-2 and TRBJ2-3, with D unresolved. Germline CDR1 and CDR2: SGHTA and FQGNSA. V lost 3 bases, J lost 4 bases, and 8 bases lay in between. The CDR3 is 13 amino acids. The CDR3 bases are TGTGCCAGCAGCTTTTTTTCTGCAGATACGCAGTATTTT. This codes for CASSFFSADTQYF.

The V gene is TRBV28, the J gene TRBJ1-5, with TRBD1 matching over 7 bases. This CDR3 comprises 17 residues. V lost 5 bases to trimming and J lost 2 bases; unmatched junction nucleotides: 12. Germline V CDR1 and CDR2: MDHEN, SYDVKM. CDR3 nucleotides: TGTGCCAGCAGTCGGACAGGACTCACACGGGGCAATCAGCCCCAGCATTTT. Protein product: CASSRTGLTRGNQPQHF.

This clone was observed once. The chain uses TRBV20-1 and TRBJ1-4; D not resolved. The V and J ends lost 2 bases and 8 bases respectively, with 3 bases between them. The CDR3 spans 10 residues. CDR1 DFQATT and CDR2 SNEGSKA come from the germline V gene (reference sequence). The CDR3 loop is CSARSEKLFF. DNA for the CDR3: TGCAGTGCTAGAAGCGAAAAACTGTTTTTT.

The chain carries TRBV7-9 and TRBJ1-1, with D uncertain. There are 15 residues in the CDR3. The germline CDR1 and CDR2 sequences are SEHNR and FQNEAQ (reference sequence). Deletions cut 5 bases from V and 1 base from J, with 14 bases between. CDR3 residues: CASSPGGGRNTEAFF. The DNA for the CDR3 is TGTGCCAGCAGCCCAGGAGGAGGTCGGAACACTGAAGCTTTCTTT.

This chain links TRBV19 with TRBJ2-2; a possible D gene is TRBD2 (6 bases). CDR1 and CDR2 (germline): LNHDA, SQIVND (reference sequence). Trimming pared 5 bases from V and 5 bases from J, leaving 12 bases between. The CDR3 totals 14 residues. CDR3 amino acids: CASSSGSVTGELFF. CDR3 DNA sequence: TGTGCCAGTAGTTCCGGGAGCGTGACCGGGGAGCTGTTTTTT.

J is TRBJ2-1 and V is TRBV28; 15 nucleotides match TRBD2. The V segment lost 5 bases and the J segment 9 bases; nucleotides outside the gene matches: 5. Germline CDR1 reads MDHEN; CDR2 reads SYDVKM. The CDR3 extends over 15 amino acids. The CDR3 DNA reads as TGTGCCAGCAGTCGGACTAGCGGGAGGGAGGGTGAGCAGTTCTTC. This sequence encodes CASSRTSGREGEQFF.

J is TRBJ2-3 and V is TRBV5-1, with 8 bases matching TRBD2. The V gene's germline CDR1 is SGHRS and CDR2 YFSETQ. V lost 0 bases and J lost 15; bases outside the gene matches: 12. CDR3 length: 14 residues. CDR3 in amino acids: CASSLEVAGQEYYF. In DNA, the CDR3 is TGCGCCAGCAGCTTGGAGGTAGCGGGACAAGAGTACTATTTT.